This TCR beta chain was recorded in a study of blood T cells in healthy people across ages. PCR was performed a second time for about 7 to 12 cycles using a sample-barcoded 5' primer and a J-beta primer mix. TCRdb ran MiXCR on the 5' RACE reads and lists one entry per CDR3 protein. The sample holds some 1.4 million distinct CDR3 sequences; around two fifths are singletons and the top ten take 7.9%. Germline V gene sequence: CDR1 SGDLS, CDR2 YYNGEE. The CDR3 spans 14 residues. The chain couples TRBV9 to TRBJ2-7, with D possibly matching TRBD1 (6 bases). The J call may be faulty, since TRBJ2-5 better matches the DNA end. The sample taken for sequencing was blood. This TCR was recovered from a woman between 18 and 29 years old in good health. The CDR3 DNA reads TGTGCCAGCAGCGTAGGTGGGGGCGGGGAGACCCAGTACTTC. This translates into CASSVGGGGETQYF.